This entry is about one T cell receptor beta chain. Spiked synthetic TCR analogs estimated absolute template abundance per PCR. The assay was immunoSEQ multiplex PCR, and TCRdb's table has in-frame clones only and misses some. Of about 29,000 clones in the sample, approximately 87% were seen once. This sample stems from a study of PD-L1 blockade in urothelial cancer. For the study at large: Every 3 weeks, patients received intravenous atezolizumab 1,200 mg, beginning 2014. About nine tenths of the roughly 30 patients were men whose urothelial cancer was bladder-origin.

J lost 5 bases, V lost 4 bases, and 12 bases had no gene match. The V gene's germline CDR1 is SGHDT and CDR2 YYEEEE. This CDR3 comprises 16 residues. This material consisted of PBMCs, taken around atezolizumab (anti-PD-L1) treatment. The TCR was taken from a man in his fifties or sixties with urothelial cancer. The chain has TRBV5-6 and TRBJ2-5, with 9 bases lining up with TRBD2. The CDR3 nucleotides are TGTGCCAGCAGCAAAGCTATAGCGGGGGCCGGGGAGACCCAGTACTTC. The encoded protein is CASSKAIAGAGETQYF.